The rows below give T cell receptor beta chains drawn from one sample of a study of blood T cell repertoires in COVID-19. Assay: immunoSEQ multiplex PCR; the TCRdb copy retains only in-frame clones and omits some. The sample comprises about 100,000 clones, approximately 80% of which are singletons, and under 20% rests with the top ten. The sequencing sample was made of peripheral blood. All receptors come from a human donor in a cohort sampled during active COVID-19. CDR3s include the opening cysteine and the closing phenylalanine or tryptophan. The D gene is left open where the match is weak.

j_gene: TRBJ2-1
d_gene: TRBD2
v_gene: TRBV4-1
CDR3aa: CASSLSGGTYNEQFF

j_gene: TRBJ1-1
d_gene: NA
v_gene: TRBV10-3
CDR3aa: CAISGRPGITEAFF

j_gene: TRBJ1-6
d_gene: NA
v_gene: TRBV28
CDR3aa: CASSSGTHNSPLHF

j_gene: TRBJ1-5
d_gene: NA
v_gene: TRBV28
CDR3aa: CASSLYGPQHF

j_gene: TRBJ2-1
d_gene: NA
v_gene: TRBV19
CDR3aa: CASSREALISGEQFF

j_gene: TRBJ2-7
d_gene: TRBD1
v_gene: TRBV28
CDR3aa: CASSLAGTGPYEQYF

j_gene: TRBJ2-7
d_gene: TRBD1
v_gene: TRBV2
CDR3aa: CASRGQVSSYEQYF

j_gene: TRBJ2-2
d_gene: NA
v_gene: TRBV3-1/TRBV3-2
CDR3aa: CASSMAGTGELFF

j_gene: TRBJ2-1
d_gene: TRBD2
v_gene: TRBV11-3
CDR3aa: CASSLESGRRYNEQFF

j_gene: TRBJ1-2
d_gene: NA
v_gene: TRBV28
CDR3aa: CASIQTGYGYTF

j_gene: TRBJ2-7
d_gene: NA
v_gene: TRBV3-1/TRBV3-2
CDR3aa: CASSQRRDLGVAEQYF

j_gene: TRBJ2-1
d_gene: NA
v_gene: TRBV7-3
CDR3aa: CASSPAGQYEQFF

j_gene: TRBJ1-4
d_gene: NA
v_gene: TRBV6-6
CDR3aa: CASGRGNEKLFF

j_gene: TRBJ2-1
d_gene: TRBD2
v_gene: TRBV18
CDR3aa: CASALAGEHNEQFF

j_gene: TRBJ1-1
d_gene: NA
v_gene: TRBV19
CDR3aa: CASRGGYQNTEAFF

j_gene: TRBJ2-2
d_gene: NA
v_gene: TRBV15
CDR3aa: CATSRVSGNTGELFF

j_gene: TRBJ1-1
d_gene: TRBD1
v_gene: TRBV5-4
CDR3aa: CASSPPTGRMTNTEAFF

j_gene: TRBJ1-2
d_gene: TRBD1
v_gene: TRBV19
CDR3aa: CASSIRARDRSDGYTF

j_gene: TRBJ1-4
d_gene: NA
v_gene: TRBV7-9
CDR3aa: CASSPHGQSNEKLFF

j_gene: TRBJ2-1
d_gene: TRBD2
v_gene: TRBV29-1
CDR3aa: CSVESGTRYEQFF

j_gene: TRBJ1-1
d_gene: TRBD1
v_gene: TRBV7-8
CDR3aa: CASSTRQGLGFAEAFF

j_gene: TRBJ2-7
d_gene: TRBD1
v_gene: TRBV2
CDR3aa: CASGWTGNHEQYF

j_gene: TRBJ2-7
d_gene: TRBD2
v_gene: TRBV5-1
CDR3aa: CASRAMAGGSYEQYF

j_gene: TRBJ1-2
d_gene: NA
v_gene: TRBV4-1
CDR3aa: CASSPLPPGQFNLLQGYTF

j_gene: TRBJ2-7
d_gene: TRBD2
v_gene: TRBV6-2/TRBV6-3
CDR3aa: CASSYRGLAGKSYEQYF

j_gene: TRBJ2-5
d_gene: TRBD2
v_gene: TRBV9
CDR3aa: CASSVGSSGNQETQYF

j_gene: TRBJ2-3
d_gene: NA
v_gene: TRBV3-1/TRBV3-2
CDR3aa: CASSPQRASTDTQYF

j_gene: TRBJ2-5
d_gene: TRBD1
v_gene: TRBV19
CDR3aa: CASRTQGAGQETQYF

j_gene: TRBJ1-1
d_gene: TRBD1
v_gene: TRBV5-8
CDR3aa: CASSSRQGITEAFF

j_gene: TRBJ1-2
d_gene: NA
v_gene: TRBV10-3
CDR3aa: CAISEGVSLSAYGYTF

j_gene: TRBJ1-5
d_gene: NA
v_gene: TRBV5-6
CDR3aa: CASSSLTLKGNQPQHF

j_gene: TRBJ2-2
d_gene: NA
v_gene: TRBV28
CDR3aa: CASSFPPREHTGELFF

j_gene: TRBJ1-4
d_gene: TRBD1
v_gene: TRBV19
CDR3aa: CASSPSTGVTNEKLFF

j_gene: TRBJ2-2
d_gene: NA
v_gene: TRBV5-6
CDR3aa: CASRLQGLRTGELFF

j_gene: TRBJ1-6
d_gene: TRBD1
v_gene: TRBV19
CDR3aa: CASRPIGTGYNSPLHF

j_gene: TRBJ1-6
d_gene: TRBD1
v_gene: TRBV19
CDR3aa: CASSIGQGWSPLHF

j_gene: TRBJ2-3
d_gene: TRBD2
v_gene: TRBV4-1
CDR3aa: CASSQGGRGGIDTQYF

j_gene: TRBJ2-1
d_gene: NA
v_gene: TRBV29-1
CDR3aa: CSVEGTANFGNEQFF

j_gene: TRBJ1-4
d_gene: NA
v_gene: TRBV7-9
CDR3aa: CASSLDSESGYEKLFF

j_gene: TRBJ2-5
d_gene: TRBD2
v_gene: TRBV28
CDR3aa: CASSPSGKETQYF

j_gene: TRBJ1-1
d_gene: TRBD1
v_gene: TRBV3-1/TRBV3-2
CDR3aa: CASSQLKDRDRAFF

j_gene: TRBJ2-1
d_gene: TRBD2
v_gene: TRBV13
CDR3aa: CASSETSGGVNEQFF

j_gene: TRBJ2-5
d_gene: NA
v_gene: TRBV27
CDR3aa: CASSPWTLRETQYF

j_gene: TRBJ2-3
d_gene: TRBD2
v_gene: TRBV28
CDR3aa: CASSSPGAGGIDTQYF

j_gene: TRBJ2-7
d_gene: NA
v_gene: TRBV28
CDR3aa: CASSWMTQGPYEQYF

j_gene: TRBJ1-1
d_gene: TRBD1
v_gene: TRBV5-5
CDR3aa: CASSLQGYTEAFF

j_gene: TRBJ2-6
d_gene: NA
v_gene: TRBV2
CDR3aa: CAELRSSGANVLTF

j_gene: TRBJ2-3
d_gene: NA
v_gene: TRBV7-9
CDR3aa: CASSPLGGRDTQYF

j_gene: TRBJ2-5
d_gene: TRBD2
v_gene: TRBV6-6
CDR3aa: CASSTASGVPETQYF

j_gene: TRBJ1-5
d_gene: NA
v_gene: TRBV6-2/TRBV6-3
CDR3aa: CASSYSGQGRTQPQHF

j_gene: TRBJ2-7
d_gene: TRBD1
v_gene: TRBV28
CDR3aa: CASRPGGTGLSLSYEQYF

j_gene: TRBJ2-2
d_gene: TRBD2
v_gene: TRBV28
CDR3aa: CASSFDGLAANTGELFF

j_gene: TRBJ2-2
d_gene: TRBD1
v_gene: TRBV5-1
CDR3aa: CASSLRDRDTGELFF

j_gene: TRBJ1-2
d_gene: NA
v_gene: TRBV27
CDR3aa: CASSAGVGYGYTF